Listed below are T cell receptor beta chains from one sample, sequenced in a study of cytomegalovirus exposure and HLA in healthy donors. TCRdb's table, derived via immunoSEQ multiplex PCR, lists solely in-frame clones and lacks some. The sample yields 150,000 to 200,000 clones, roughly 85% seen once. The sample consisted of PBMCs. The receptors come from a man aged 18 to 29 in good health and CMV-seropositive. Both conserved end residues are part of each CDR3. The D gene is left open where the match is weak. Not every row has a clone size; where given, it reads once, few, many or a size class.

NA TRBJ2-1 TRBV7-6 TRBD1 CASSQAQGAINEQFF TGTGCCAGCAGCCAGGCACAGGGGGCAATCAATGAGCAGTTCTTC
NA TRBJ1-5 TRBV28 NA CASSPAGSVVSQPQHF TGTGCCAGCAGTCCGGCGGGGTCAGTAGTAAGTCAGCCCCAGCATTTT
NA TRBJ2-3 TRBV6-6 TRBD2 CASRDSGSSTDTQYF TGTGCCAGCAGAGATAGCGGGTCTAGCACAGATACGCAGTATTTT
NA TRBJ2-1 TRBV7-6 TRBD1 CASSPGSAGGNEQFF TGTGCCAGCAGCCCGGGGTCGGCAGGGGGCAATGAGCAGTTCTTC
NA TRBJ1-5 TRBV19 NA CASRPPGLRGQPQHF TGTGCCAGTAGGCCACCGGGTCTTAGAGGTCAGCCCCAGCATTTT
NA TRBJ2-7 TRBV18 TRBD1 CASSPQDRGYSYEQYF TGTGCCAGCTCACCACAGGACAGGGGCTATAGCTACGAGCAGTACTTC
NA TRBJ1-5 TRBV6-1 NA CASRDDRNQPQHF TGTGCCAGCAGAGACGACAGGAATCAGCCCCAGCATTTT
NA TRBJ1-2 TRBV6-1 TRBD1 CASSGYLTGGAGYGYTF TGTGCCAGCAGTGGCTACCTGACAGGGGGCGCCGGGTATGGCTACACCTTC
NA TRBJ2-1 TRBV19 TRBD2 CASSIDGTSGYNEQFF TGTGCCAGTAGTATAGACGGGACTAGCGGTTACAATGAGCAGTTCTTC
NA TRBJ1-2 TRBV6-5 TRBD1 CASTPAGTGNYGYTF TGTGCCAGCACCCCCGCCGGGACAGGCAACTATGGCTACACCTTC
NA TRBJ1-2 TRBV5-1 NA CASSSPKTGNYGYTF TGCGCCAGCAGCTCTCCAAAGACAGGAAACTATGGCTACACCTTC
NA TRBJ1-2 TRBV5-1 NA CASSLDRDYGYTF TGCGCCAGCAGCTTGGACAGGGACTATGGCTACACCTTC
NA TRBJ2-5 TRBV28 NA CASCRDTASGETQYF TGTGCCAGCTGCCGGGACACCGCATCGGGGGAGACCCAGTACTTC
NA TRBJ2-3 TRBV27 TRBD1 CASSSYQGATDTQYF TGTGCCAGCAGTTCCTATCAGGGGGCAACAGATACGCAGTATTTT
once TRBJ2-7 TRBV4-1 TRBD2 CASSQTGTSGHEQYF TGCGCCAGCAGCCAAACCGGGACTAGCGGCCACGAGCAGTACTTC
NA TRBJ2-7 TRBV18 NA CASSLLSIGEWARGQYF TGTGCCAGCTCACTCCTAAGTATAGGCGAGTGGGCCCGTGGGCAGTACTTC
NA TRBJ1-1 TRBV6-5 NA CASSYEEYTEAFF TGTGCCAGCAGTTACGAGGAGTATACTGAAGCTTTCTTT
NA TRBJ2-3 TRBV25-1 NA CASSENSRTDTDTQYF TGTGCCAGCAGTGAAAATAGTAGGACAGACACAGATACGCAGTATTTT
NA TRBJ1-1 TRBV5-4 TRBD1 CASSNPQGTNTEAFF TGTGCCAGCAGCAACCCACAGGGGACGAACACTGAAGCTTTCTTT
once TRBJ2-5 TRBV28 NA CASSQFQETQYF TGTGCCAGCAGTCAATTTCAAGAGACCCAGTACTTC
NA TRBJ2-7 TRBV28 NA CASSLAQAYEQYF NA
few TRBJ2-7 TRBV19 NA CASSNRAQGYEQYF TGTGCCAGTAGTAATCGTGCACAGGGCTACGAGCAGTACTTC
NA TRBJ1-5 TRBV6-1 NA CASSTGLVQPQHF TGTGCCAGCAGTACAGGGTTGGTTCAGCCCCAGCATTTT
few TRBJ2-7 TRBV13 TRBD1 CASSLEGFRQGFSYEQYF TGTGCCAGCAGCTTAGAGGGGTTCCGACAGGGCTTCTCCTACGAGCAGTACTTC
NA TRBJ2-5 TRBV2 NA CASTGTNQETQYF TGTGCCAGCACAGGAACGAACCAAGAGACCCAGTACTTC
NA TRBJ1-3 TRBV13 NA CASSLDRADTIYF TGTGCCAGCAGCTTAGACAGGGCGGACACCATATATTTT